A selection of T cell receptor beta chains follows, all from one sample in a study of shared clonotypes between healthy human individuals. The repertoire was sequenced with immunoSEQ multiplex PCR; TCRdb's copy has only in-frame clones and lacks some. The top ten hold about 0.059% of the sample, which has some 500,000 clones, roughly 95% seen once. Sequencing was carried out using naive CD4+ T cells sorted from blood. These receptors all stem from a woman in her twenties or thirties in good health. The CDR3 runs from the conserved cysteine through the conserved F or W. The D gene is left open where the match is weak. For some rows the clone size is stated as once, few or many, or as a class when expanded; others skip it.

TRBD2	.	TRBV11-2	TRBJ2-7	CASSRAGGLSYEQYF	TGTGCCAGCAGCCGCGCGGGGGGGCTCTCCTACGAGCAGTACTTC
TRBD1	once	TRBV28	TRBJ1-2	CASTPDRLGGYTF	TGTGCCAGCACCCCGGACAGGCTGGGGGGCTACACCTTC
.	.	TRBV7-3	TRBJ2-1	CASSPGRGEQFF	TGTGCCAGCAGCCCCGGACGAGGTGAGCAGTTCTTC
TRBD2	.	TRBV4-2	TRBJ2-7	CASSRREGPNEQYF	TGTGCCAGCAGCCGGCGGGAGGGCCCCAACGAGCAGTACTTC
.	.	TRBV5-1	TRBJ2-7	CASTQDGPLSYEQYF	TGCGCCAGCACCCAGGACGGCCCACTCTCCTACGAGCAGTACTTC
.	.	TRBV5-1	TRBJ2-3	CASSWGERDTQYF	TGCGCCAGCAGCTGGGGGGAGCGAGATACGCAGTATTTT
TRBD1	.	TRBV29-1	TRBJ2-1	CSVEAYRGNEQFF	TGCAGCGTTGAAGCCTACAGGGGGAATGAGCAGTTCTTC
TRBD2	.	TRBV5-1	TRBJ2-5	CASSTSAGSGETQYF	TGCGCCAGCAGCACCTCAGCGGGATCAGGGGAGACCCAGTACTTC
TRBD1	.	TRBV13	TRBJ2-7	CASSVFPSTGFHEQYF	TGTGCCAGCAGCGTATTTCCCTCGACAGGGTTCCACGAGCAGTACTTC
TRBD1	.	TRBV2	TRBJ2-7	CASSTGTGPYEQYF	TGTGCCAGCAGTACCGGGACAGGGCCCTACGAGCAGTACTTC
.	.	TRBV19	TRBJ2-1	CASSTSGTVNEQFF	TGTGCCAGTAGTACGTCCGGGACGGTCAATGAGCAGTTCTTC
TRBD2	.	TRBV11-2	TRBJ2-3	CASSLDLASGRVADTQYF	TGTGCCAGCAGCTTAGATCTAGCTAGCGGGAGGGTGGCAGATACGCAGTATTTT
.	.	TRBV9	TRBJ1-2	CASSVGPDGYGYTF	TGTGCCAGCAGCGTCGGTCCTGATGGCTATGGCTACACCTTC
.	.	TRBV28	TRBJ1-5	CASSDGLDNQPQHF	TGTGCCAGCAGCGACGGTCTCGACAATCAGCCCCAGCATTTT
TRBD2	few	TRBV5-4	TRBJ2-3	CASSPGGTSGTDTQYF	TGTGCCAGCAGCCCAGGCGGGACTAGCGGCACAGATACGCAGTATTTT
.	.	TRBV15	TRBJ1-2	CATSGSRGAYYGYTF	TGTGCCACCAGCGGGAGTCGGGGCGCTTACTATGGCTACACCTTC
.	.	TRBV16	TRBJ1-5	CASTNNTGIGNQPQHF	TGTGCCAGCACCAACAATACAGGTATAGGCAATCAGCCCCAGCATTTT
TRBD1	.	TRBV19	TRBJ1-2	CASKGTGGYGYTF	TGTGCCAGTAAAGGGACAGGGGGCTATGGCTACACCTTC
.	.	TRBV19	TRBJ1-1	CASSIPGLNPEAFF	TGTGCCAGTAGTATACCAGGACTAAACCCTGAAGCTTTCTTT
.	.	TRBV2	TRBJ2-4	CASSDRELAAKNIQYF	TGTGCCAGCAGTGATAGGGAGCTTGCGGCCAAAAACATTCAGTACTTC
.	.	TRBV28	TRBJ2-1	CASRTPDYKNEQFF	TGTGCCAGCAGAACCCCTGATTACAAAAATGAGCAGTTCTTC
TRBD2	.	TRBV5-4	TRBJ2-1	CASSQGLAAPQQFF	TGTGCCAGCAGCCAGGGACTAGCGGCACCCCAGCAGTTCTTC
.	once	TRBV4-1	TRBJ2-2	CASSQGGLADPPGELFF	TGCGCCAGCAGCCAGGGGGGCCTAGCCGACCCCCCCGGGGAGCTGTTTTTT
TRBD1	.	TRBV30	TRBJ2-2	CAWSAPTGAGELFF	TGTGCCTGGAGTGCCCCGACAGGGGCCGGGGAGCTGTTTTTT
.	few	TRBV2	TRBJ1-5	CASSEIRLNQPQHF	TGTGCCAGCAGTGAAATCAGGCTCAATCAGCCCCAGCATTTT
TRBD1	.	TRBV19	TRBJ2-7	CASRVKQDRGHEQYF	TGTGCCAGTAGGGTAAAACAGGACAGGGGACACGAGCAGTACTTC
TRBD1	.	TRBV7-3	TRBJ1-2	CASSLGTGESGYTF	TGTGCCAGCAGCTTGGGGACAGGGGAAAGTGGCTACACCTTC
.	.	TRBV7-3	TRBJ2-5	CASSPSGGLYQETQYF	TGTGCCAGCAGCCCCTCCGGCGGGTTGTACCAAGAGACCCAGTACTTC
.	.	TRBV27	TRBJ2-4	CASSSGAQNIQYF	TGTGCCAGCAGCTCCGGGGCCCAAAACATTCAGTACTTC
.	.	TRBV18	TRBJ1-1	CASSPTEPSNWGTEAFF	TGTGCCAGCTCACCGACAGAGCCCTCGAACTGGGGCACTGAAGCTTTCTTT
.	.	TRBV30	TRBJ2-1	CAVRGFPISYNEQFF	TGTGCCGTACGGGGATTTCCTATATCCTACAATGAGCAGTTCTTC
.	.	TRBV2	TRBJ2-7	CASRGAQGHNEQYF	TGTGCCAGCAGAGGTGCGCAGGGACATAACGAGCAGTACTTC
.	.	TRBV5-4	TRBJ2-3	CASSSRDSSTDTQYF	TGTGCCAGCAGCTCGCGGGATTCAAGCACAGATACGCAGTATTTT
.	.	TRBV11-2	TRBJ2-7	CASSPRTDTLSYEQYF	TGTGCCAGCAGCCCGAGGACGGATACACTTTCCTACGAGCAGTACTTC
TRBD1	.	TRBV28	TRBJ1-2	CASRPQRGLANYGYTF	TGTGCCAGCAGGCCCCAAAGGGGGCTCGCTAACTATGGCTACACCTTC
TRBD2	.	TRBV6-5	TRBJ2-1	CASSYSKGLAGNEQFF	TGTGCCAGCAGTTACTCGAAGGGACTAGCGGGAAATGAGCAGTTCTTC
.	.	TRBV6-5	TRBJ2-3	CASSYSARTASTQYF	TGTGCCAGCAGTTACTCGGCGAGGACCGCCAGTACGCAGTATTTT
.	once	TRBV18	TRBJ1-4	CASSLRGPNEKLFF	TGTGCCAGCTCATTGAGGGGCCCTAATGAAAAACTGTTTTTT
.	.	TRBV28	TRBJ1-5	CASSDLGGSNQPQHF	TGTGCCAGCAGTGACCTTGGAGGGAGCAATCAGCCCCAGCATTTT
TRBD1	once	TRBV9	TRBJ1-4	CASSGLTGTGNEKLFF	TGTGCCAGCAGCGGACTAACCGGGACAGGGAATGAAAAACTGTTTTTT
TRBD2	.	TRBV19	TRBJ2-3	CASSTPGGVAGGSRSTQYF	TGTGCCAGTAGTACCCCCGGCGGGGTAGCGGGAGGCTCGCGAAGTACGCAGTATTTT
TRBD1	.	TRBV19	TRBJ2-5	CASSEQGVQETQYF	TGTGCCAGTAGCGAGCAGGGGGTACAAGAGACCCAGTACTTC
.	.	TRBV28	TRBJ1-1	CASSLLREGLGGTEAFF	TGTGCCAGCAGTTTACTCAGGGAAGGATTGGGTGGAACTGAAGCTTTCTTT
.	.	TRBV4-2	TRBJ1-5	CASSRNRDSNQPQHF	TGTGCCAGCAGCCGGAACAGGGATAGCAATCAGCCCCAGCATTTT
TRBD1	.	TRBV18	TRBJ1-2	CASSSQGPPTPYGYTF	TGTGCCAGCTCATCACAGGGGCCACCGACCCCCTATGGCTACACCTTC
.	.	TRBV10-3	TRBJ1-2	CAISDQVTYGYTF	TGTGCCATCAGTGACCAGGTTACCTATGGCTACACCTTC
TRBD2	.	TRBV28	TRBJ2-1	CASSPPGTTNEQFF	TGTGCCAGCAGTCCCCCCGGGACTACCAATGAGCAGTTCTTC
.	.	TRBV5-1	TRBJ2-3	CASSLGVGRTDTQYF	TGCGCCAGCAGCTTGGGGGTCGGGCGCACAGATACGCAGTATTTT
.	.	TRBV7-3	TRBJ2-2	CASSLHGQGTGELFF	TGTGCCAGCAGCCTACACGGTCAGGGGACCGGGGAGCTGTTTTTT
.	.	TRBV19	TRBJ2-7	CASSSHGGRSYEQYF	TGTGCCAGTAGTAGCCACGGGGGAAGATCCTACGAGCAGTACTTC
TRBD2	.	TRBV7-3	TRBJ2-3	CASRVTSARGNTQYF	TGTGCCAGCAGGGTAACTAGCGCACGCGGAAATACGCAGTATTTT
TRBD2	once	TRBV28	TRBJ2-2	CASSQKGLAGGFNTGELFF	TGTGCCAGCAGTCAAAAGGGACTAGCGGGGGGCTTTAACACCGGGGAGCTGTTTTTT
TRBD1	.	TRBV2	TRBJ2-3	CASQESQGQGTDTQYF	TGTGCCAGCCAGGAGTCACAGGGGCAAGGCACAGATACGCAGTATTTT
TRBD1	.	TRBV28	TRBJ2-7	CASSFSPGQDSYEQYF	TGTGCCAGCAGTTTTTCTCCGGGACAGGATTCCTACGAGCAGTACTTC
.	.	TRBV7-9	TRBJ1-1	CASSLGFVGDTEAFF	TGTGCCAGCAGCTTAGGTTTTGTGGGAGACACTGAAGCTTTCTTT
.	.	TRBV28	TRBJ1-3	CASSFLAGNTIYF	TGTGCCAGCAGTTTTCTAGCTGGAAACACCATATATTTT
.	.	TRBV19	TRBJ1-4	CASSIERGSQGKLFF	TGTGCCAGTAGTATAGAACGGGGCAGTCAAGGAAAACTGTTTTTT
TRBD1	.	TRBV11-2	TRBJ1-1	CASSFRDSNTEAFF	TGTGCCAGCAGCTTCCGGGACAGCAACACTGAAGCTTTCTTT
.	.	TRBV28	TRBJ1-5	CASSPFRAGNQPQHF	TGTGCCAGCAGTCCCTTCCGGGCGGGTAATCAGCCCCAGCATTTT
TRBD1	.	TRBV19	TRBJ1-2	CASSATDRALYGYTF	TGTGCCAGTAGTGCTACGGACAGGGCTCTCTATGGCTACACCTTC